This T cell receptor beta chain was captured in a study of T cells in Graves' hyperthyroidism and ophthalmopathy (dated by TCRdb to the late 2010s). Turning to the overall study: Peripheral blood samples were taken at initial diagnosis, before any treatment was given. In addition, the study compared T-cell repertoires in thyroid tissue and in blood from five to seven Graves' hyperthyroidism patients. Whether ophthalmopathy could be predicted prospectively was tested in an independent validation cohort made up of some 20 hyperthyroidism patients plus 17 patients who later progressed to ophthalmopathy. TCR Vbeta CDR3 sequencing of approximately 140 peripheral blood samples (more than 40 ophthalmopathy, roughly 72 hyperthyroidism and roughly 17 progressor patients) is reported in the paper. The 75 to 100 discovery patients were randomly split 7:3 into training and test sets. After sampling, hyperthyroidism patients received methimazole starting at 30 mg daily, and ophthalmopathy patients received high-dose intravenous methylprednisolone. TCR V-J signatures able to tell the groups apart were searched for in a discovery cohort of approximately 95 patients, of whom 43 had Graves' ophthalmopathy and about 55 had stable Graves' hyperthyroidism.

The TCR beta CDR3 regions were amplified from RNA transcripts. A first-round RT-PCR of the TCR CDR3 used the HTBI primer set with the Qiagen OneStep RT-PCR kit. The libraries were constructed in a second round of multiplex PCR and then size-selected and purified. The libraries were sequenced on an Illumina HiSeq2000 using paired-end 100 bp reads. Regarding the original processing steps: SOAPnuke was used to process the raw data, with reads discarded if the reads contained adapters or uncalled bases, had a mean Phred below 15, or lacked an exact constant-primer or identifier match. High-quality paired reads were merged using COPE v1.2.5, and each unique nucleotide sequence was defined as a clonotype. Clonotypes were aligned to IMGT TRBV, TRBD and TRBJ reference segments using MiTCR v1.1. Only V-J combinations with frequency above 0.0001, covering approximately 99% of repertoires, were analysed. The TCS score was defined as F50 (clonal expansion) divided by E x V (chaos), with BLOSUM62-based TCRdist calculated between CDR3 peptides within each V-J. Welch's t-statistics and random forest reduced just over 500 V-J features to 10 to 15, which were used in a naive Bayes classifier (R e1071). The public reads were reanalyzed by TCRdb: fastp trimming at Q25, MiXCR alignment, in-frame beta chains only. Each CDR3 protein appears once, grouped with its most common genes and DNA. The authors' filters were not applied to this entry. Within this sample are 500,000 to 650,000 distinct CDR3 sequences, with less than 15% of them counted one time only. The ten most abundant clones make up roughly 13% of the sample.

With respect to this clonotype: The antigen it binds to is not known. No base-level quality is on record; no much larger clone is a single base apart.

Stable Graves' hyperthyroidism was defined as the absence of progression to ophthalmopathy over 18 months of follow-up. The hyperthyroidism patients were between 18 and 65 years old and newly diagnosed, with a disease duration of less than 2 months. Exclusion was applied to patients with uncontrolled infections, other autoimmune diseases, pregnancy or lactation. Diagnoses were based on clinical symptoms, serum thyroxine and TRAb, thyroid ultrasound and orbital computed tomography. PBMCs were separated from approximately 9.9 ml of fresh peripheral blood using Ficoll-Paque density gradient centrifugation. Trizol reagent was used to extract total RNA, and RNA quality was then checked on an Agilent 2100 Bioanalyzer. The germline V gene provides CDR1 SGHAT and CDR2 FQNNGV. Deletion took 3 bases off V and 4 bases off J, with a span of 16 bases between the germline ends. The CDR3 contains 15 residues, cysteine and phenylalanine counted. Kept here is only the CDR3 DNA, which spans 45 bases and is read in frame from base 1.

Findings and caveats that apply to the study as a whole: Sample size was not statistically predetermined, and investigators were not blinded to group allocation. A model built on a 13 V-J signature distinguished ophthalmopathy from stable hyperthyroidism, reaching over 85% sensitivity and about 81% specificity in cross-validation and 80%/75% in testing. Most expanded thyroid clonotypes (frequency above 0.001) were also detected in blood, suggesting blood repertoires may reflect thyroid immune responses. In validation, the model predicted progression to ophthalmopathy a median of roughly 6.1 months before onset, with over 60% sensitivity and roughly 73% specificity.

This receptor was obtained from a woman in her forties with Graves' hyperthyroidism. The specimen sequenced was blood. The sequence links TRBV11-2 to TRBJ2-7, with the D gene not clear enough to name. This receptor has the CDR3 CASSFSQSISYEQYF. At the DNA level, the sequence is TGTGCCAGCAGCTTCTCGCAGTCTATCTCGTACGAGCAGTACTTC. Reference TRBV11-2 and TRBJ2-7 genes cover what lies past the CDR3, so the full variable domain is EAGVAQSPRYKIIEKRQSVAFWCNPISGHATLYWYQQILGQGPKLLIQFQNNGVVDDSQLPKDRFSAERLKGVDSTLKIQPAKLEDSAVYLCASSFSQSISYEQYFGPGTRLTVT.